This T cell receptor (beta chain) is from a study of blood T cell repertoires in COVID-19. The germline gives CDR1 LGHDT, CDR2 YNNKEL (reference sequence). The CDR3 covers 13 residues. Losses at the gene ends were 6 bases for V and 4 bases for J; bases not matched to a gene: 6. Original processing notes: Estimation of nucleated cell counts relied on the amplification of reference gene primers. The data were produced by immunoSEQ multiplex PCR, yet TCRdb's version contains in-frame clones alone and is incomplete. That table supplies the V and J calls and clone size; D and trimming were determined from the DNA. The data contain around 75,000 clones, around 80% of them seen just once; the ten biggest clones take up about 13%.

The sequence was collected from a man in his fifties with COVID-19, enrolled during active disease. The sample taken for sequencing was peripheral blood. V is TRBV3-1 (or the pseudogene TRBV3-2) and J is TRBJ2-7, with 7 bases lining up with TRBD2. CDR3: CASSGGSHYEQYF. As DNA, the CDR3 is TGTGCCAGCAGTGGCGGGAGTCATTACGAGCAGTACTTC.